The 5 T cell receptor beta chains below come from one sample, sequenced in a study of regulatory T cells in long-lasting Graves disease. The time point: newly diagnosed GD, antithyroid drugs for less than 3 months. With RNA extracted from PBMCs as input, the TCR library was made. With iRepertoire HTBI primers and Arm-PCR of CDR3 regions, TCR beta libraries were built. MiXCR was run by TCRdb on the multiplex PCR reads, yielding one entry per CDR3 protein. The sample carries about 300,000 distinct CDR3 sequences, roughly 18% recorded once. This specimen consisted of peripheral blood mononuclear cells (PBMCs), obtained at new diagnosis, from a patient treated with antithyroid drugs. The source is a female donor with Graves disease.

In its sample, this clonotype was seen many times. This rearrangement joins TRBV30 to TRBJ2-7, with TRBD1 matching over 11 bases. Unmatched junction bases numbered 5, after V lost 8 bases and J lost 2 bases. CDR3 length: 13 residues. The germline CDR1 and CDR2 sequences are GTSNPN and SVGIG (reference sequence). The CDR3 loop reads CARRDRGAYEQYF. The CDR3 nucleotides are TGTGCCCGCCGGGACAGGGGGGCCTACGAGCAGTACTTC.

The V gene is TRBV5-5, the J gene TRBJ2-7; D is undetermined. The CDR3 is 13 residues long. Trimming pared 3 bases from V and 1 base from J, leaving 8 bases between. CDR1 is SGHKS, CDR2 YYEKEE, per germline (reference sequence). In DNA form, the CDR3 reads TGTGCCAGCAGCTCCGGCTGGTCCTACGAGCAGTACTTC. Its protein product is CASSSGWSYEQYF.

This clonotype has only a few counts. This may come from a read error, since a much larger clone is one base off. This chain joins TRBV7-9 and TRBJ1-1; D possibly corresponds to TRBD1 (5 bases). V lost 1 base and J 4 bases, leaving 10 bases between the germline ends. This CDR3 contains 14 residues. Germline CDR1 reads SEHNR; CDR2 reads FQNEAQ (reference sequence). This chain's CDR3 is CASSLGSGGTEAFF. The CDR3 DNA follows: TGTGCCAGCAGCTTAGGTTCGGGGGGCACTGAAGCTTTCTTT.

The gene calls are TRBV19 and TRBJ1-5; possibly TRBD1 for D (5 bases). CDR1 and CDR2 from the germline V gene are LNHDA and SQIVND (reference sequence). The CDR3 consists of 15 residues. Trimming cost V 3 bases and J 5 bases, with 14 bases left between them. CDR3 sequence (DNA): TGTGCCAGTAGTATGTTGGGGATGGGGGATCAGCCCCAGCATTTT. This sequence encodes CASSMLGMGDQPQHF. The variable domain in full, with the rest retrieved from reference TRBV19 and TRBJ1-5, is DGGITQSPKYLFRKEGQNVTLSCEQNLNHDAMYWYRQDPGQGLRLIYYSQIVNDFQKGDIAEGYSVSREKKESFPLTVTSAQKNPTAFYLCASSMLGMGDQPQHFGDGTRLSIL.

The chain links TRBV20-1 to TRBJ2-1; 8 positions agree with TRBD2. The CDR3 has 13 residues. V trimming: 4 bases; J trimming: 3 bases; junction bases outside the gene matches: 2. Germline values: CDR1 DFQATT, CDR2 SNEGSKA (reference sequence). The chain's CDR3 is CSATGGDYNEQFF. DNA of the CDR3: TGCAGTGCTACCGGGGGGGACTACAATGAGCAGTTCTTC.